This passage covers 29 T cell receptor beta chains from one sample sequenced in a study of blood T cell repertoires in COVID-19. The method was immunoSEQ multiplex PCR; TCRdb's version includes in-frame clones alone and lacks a portion of them. In the table there are 200,000 or so clones, about 80% of which are singletons. The sample comprised peripheral blood. These receptor sequences come from a woman in her twenties or thirties who had recovered from COVID-19.

The gene calls are TRBV7-3 and TRBJ2-7, with 9 positions matching TRBD2. V was clipped by 1 base and J by 5 bases; unmatched bases: 6. The CDR3 sequence is 15 residues long. The germline V gene encodes CDR1 SGHTA and CDR2 FQGTGA. For the CDR3, the DNA is TGTGCCAGCAGCTTAATGCTAGCGGGAAAGCACGAGCAGTACTTC. It translates to CASSLMLAGKHEQYF. Together with reference TRBV7-3 and TRBJ2-7, the CDR3 gives the full variable domain: GAGVSQTPSNKVTEKGKYVELRCDPISGHTALYWYRQSLGQGPEFLIYFQGTGAADDSGLPNDRFFAVRPEGSVSTLKIQRTERGDSAVYLCASSLMLAGKHEQYFGPGTRLTVT.

The rearrangement uses TRBV4-1 and TRBJ1-4; maybe TRBD1 (6 bases). Between the trimmed V and J ends, which lost 1 base and 4 bases, there was a span of 13 bases. Germline V gene data show CDR1 as MGHRA and CDR2 as YSYEKL. The CDR3 has 16 amino acids. CDR3 nucleotides: TGCGCCAGCAGCCAAGGGCCGGACAGCCGTAATGAAAAACTGTTTTTT. Its translation is CASSQGPDSRNEKLFF.

CDR3: CASSESTGTGANVLTF. DNA of the CDR3: TGTGCCAGCAGTGAATCGACAGGGACTGGGGCCAACGTCCTGACTTTC. The chain uses TRBV25-1 and TRBJ2-6, with 7 bases identical to TRBD1. V lost 1 base and J lost 2; bases outside the gene matches: 2. The CDR3 extends over 16 amino acids. Looked up from germline, CDR1 is MGHDK and CDR2 is SYGVNS.

This clone was seen a single time. The rearrangement joins TRBV25-1 to TRBJ2-1, with D tentatively TRBD2 (6 bases). The V and J ends lost 4 bases and 2 bases respectively, with 9 bases between them. The CDR3 loop spans 14 amino acids. Germline V gene data show CDR1 as MGHDK and CDR2 as SYGVNS. Here the CDR3 reads CASSGAGTYNEQFF. CDR3 sequence (DNA): TGTGCCAGCAGTGGGGCGGGAACCTACAATGAGCAGTTCTTC.

J is TRBJ2-5 and V is TRBV28; 16 nucleotides align to TRBD2. The germline gives CDR1 MDHEN, CDR2 SYDVKM. The CDR3 is made up of 17 amino acids. Trimming cost V 7 bases and J 5 bases; bases outside gene matches: 10. CDR3 in amino acids: CASTPGLAGGRWETQYF. The CDR3 region has the DNA TGTGCCAGCACGCCGGGACTAGCGGGAGGGCGCTGGGAGACCCAGTACTTC.

The chain links TRBV5-8 to TRBJ1-5; 8 nucleotides match TRBD1. This CDR3 comprises 16 residues. After removal of 4 bases from V and 5 bases from J, the junction contained 11 bases not matched to a gene. Germline CDR1 reads SGHTS; CDR2 reads YDEGEE. In DNA form, the CDR3 reads TGTGCCAGCAGCCGGACAGGGAGAATGGGAGATCAGCCCCAGCATTTT. Amino acid sequence: CASSRTGRMGDQPQHF.

The V call is TRBV30, the J call TRBJ1-6; possible D gene TRBD1, 5 bases. The CDR3 loop spans 15 amino acids. Germline CDR1 GTSNPN, CDR2 SVGIG (reference sequence). V was clipped by 0 bases and J by 8 bases, with 14 bases between them. CDR3 DNA sequence: TGTGCCTGGAGTGTACGAGGGACTGGGTATTCACCCCTCCACTTT. Its protein product is CAWSVRGTGYSPLHF.

The chain couples TRBV6-6 to TRBJ1-4; 7 bases line up with TRBD1. V was pared by 4 bases and J by 4 bases, with 6 bases of the junction left unmatched. CDR1 and CDR2 from the germline V gene are MNHNY and SVGAGI (reference sequence). CDR3 length: 15 amino acids. CDR3 coding DNA: TGTGCCAGCAGTTCCGTGACAGGGAATAATGAAAAACTGTTTTTT. Translation: CASSSVTGNNEKLFF.

This clone was seen a few times. The chain links TRBV4-2 to TRBJ2-7, with 9 bases that match TRBD2. Germline CDR1 reads LGHNA; CDR2 reads YNFKEQ. This CDR3 region has 15 residues. The trim removed 3 bases at V and 0 bases at J, leaving 3 bases unmatched. CDR3 sequence: CASSHSSGTSYEQYF. The CDR3 DNA is TGTGCCAGCAGCCATTCTAGCGGGACCTCCTACGAGCAGTACTTC.

The V and J genes are TRBV4-1 and TRBJ2-3, with TRBD2 matching 8 bases. Trimming cost V 0 bases and J 5 bases; bases outside gene matches: 7. Germline V gene data show CDR1 as MGHRA and CDR2 as YSYEKL. CDR3 size: 16 residues. The CDR3 protein is CASSQEFFGRGDTQYF. The DNA for the CDR3 is TGCGCCAGCAGCCAAGAATTCTTCGGGAGGGGAGATACGCAGTATTTT.

This clone appeared a single time. The chain joins TRBV10-2 to TRBJ2-3, with D possibly matching TRBD2 (5 bases). The germline V gene has CDR1 WSHSY and CDR2 SAAADI. Trimming pared 3 bases from V and 1 base from J, leaving 11 bases between. There are 15 residues in the CDR3. CDR3 amino acids: CASSDVQRGTDTQYF. DNA of the CDR3: TGCGCCAGCAGTGACGTCCAGAGGGGCACAGATACGCAGTATTTT.

V usage is TRBV12-5 and J usage is TRBJ2-6; perhaps TRBD1 as D (5 bases). Deletions cut 3 bases from V and 4 bases from J, with 13 bases between. This CDR3 region has 16 residues. In germline, CDR1 is LGHNT, CDR2 FRNRAP. CDR3 DNA sequence: TGTGCTAGTGGTTTAGGGGTCAGGTCCGGGGCCAACGTCCTGACTTTC. The encoded protein is CASGLGVRSGANVLTF.

The V and J genes are TRBV6-1 and TRBJ1-5; D may be TRBD1 (6 bases). Per the germline V gene, CDR1 is MNHNS and CDR2 is SASEGT. V lost 2 bases to trimming and J lost 7 bases, with 12 bases between them. The CDR3 extends over 14 amino acids. In DNA form, the CDR3 reads TGTGCCAGCAGTGAACAGGGGTCGCGGCAGCCCCAGCATTTT. Its translation: CASSEQGSRQPQHF.

For the CDR3, the DNA is TGCGCCAGCAGCCCGGGGGGCATGAACACTGAAGCTTTCTTT. Its translation is CASSPGGMNTEAFF. The chain combines TRBV5-1 with TRBJ1-1; TRBD1 might be the D (6 bases). This CDR3 region has 14 residues. V lost 4 bases, J lost 0 bases, and 10 bases lay in between. Germline CDR1 and CDR2: SGHRS and YFSETQ.

This clone has just one count. This sequence joins TRBV6-5 and TRBJ2-7; TRBD1 might be the D (6 bases). V lost 2 bases to trimming and J lost 4 bases, with 12 bases between them. The germline V gene has CDR1 MNHEY and CDR2 SVGAGI. This CDR3 has 14 amino acids. As DNA, the CDR3 is TGTGCCAGCAGTTACGGGCAGGGGCTTTACGAGCAGTACTTC. Protein: CASSYGQGLYEQYF.

This rearrangement joins TRBV7-9 to TRBJ2-7; D unclear. Germline assignment: CDR1 SEHNR and CDR2 FQNEAQ (reference sequence). This CDR3 comprises 12 residues. V shed 7 bases and J shed 5 bases, with 12 bases lying between them. CDR3 in amino acids: CASKRDSDEQYF. In DNA, the CDR3 is TGTGCCAGCAAGCGTGACTCGGACGAGCAGTACTTC. The whole variable domain, remainder taken from reference TRBV7-9 and TRBJ2-7, is DTGVSQNPRHKITKRGQNVTFRCDPISEHNRLYWYRQTLGQGPEFLTYFQNEAQLEKSRLLSDRFSAERPKGSFSTLEIQRTEQGDSAMYLCASKRDSDEQYFGPGTRLTVT.

The rearrangement joins TRBV28 to TRBJ1-1; D is undetermined. With 2 bases removed from V and 2 bases from J, the gap between germline ends came to 21 bases. CDR3 length: 18 residues. Germline-derived CDR1 and CDR2 are MDHEN and SYDVKM. The CDR3 DNA sequence: TGTGCCAGCAGTTTAGTCGGCCGGATGGGAGGTTTCAACACTGAAGCTTTCTTT. This encodes CASSLVGRMGGFNTEAFF.

This sequence joins TRBV3-1 (or the pseudogene TRBV3-2) and TRBJ2-1; 10 bases are shared with TRBD2. There are 17 residues in the CDR3. After removal of 2 bases from V and 0 bases from J, the junction contained 4 bases not matched to a gene. Germline V gene lookup returns CDR1 LGHDT and CDR2 YNNKEL (reference sequence). CDR3 amino acids: CASSQQLAGGSYNEQFF. The CDR3 nucleotides are TGTGCCAGCAGCCAACAATTAGCGGGAGGCTCCTACAATGAGCAGTTCTTC.

This clone has just one count. This sequence joins TRBV19 and TRBJ2-3; D possibly corresponds to TRBD2 (6 bases). CDR1 LNHDA and CDR2 SQIVND come from the germline V gene (reference sequence). This CDR3 is built from 15 residues. V was clipped by 3 bases and J by 4 bases, with 14 bases between them. This CDR3 is CASSISGSVADTQYF. The CDR3 DNA sequence: TGTGCCAGTAGTATCTCCGGGAGTGTGGCAGATACGCAGTATTTT.

The CDR3 bases are TGTGCCAGCAGCCAAGAAACACAAGAGACCCAGTACTTC. Its protein product is CASSQETQETQYF. The rearrangement uses TRBV14 and TRBJ2-5; D is uncertain. Trimming took off 0 bases at V and 2 bases at J, with 4 bases between the two ends. The CDR3 length is 13 residues. In germline, CDR1 is SGHDN, CDR2 FVKESK.

This clone was found many times. Other DNA sequences in the same sample also yield this CDR3. This rearrangement joins TRBV2 to TRBJ2-3; 10 bases line up with TRBD2. V was clipped by 7 bases and J by 5 bases; unmatched bases: 6. The germline V gene encodes CDR1 SNHLY and CDR2 FYNNEI. The CDR3 has 14 residues. The CDR3 is CASTRAGGGDTQYF. In DNA, the CDR3 is TGTGCCAGCACTCGAGCGGGGGGGGGAGATACGCAGTATTTT. The entire variable domain, with the rest obtained from reference TRBV2 and TRBJ2-3, is as follows: EPEVTQTPSHQVTQMGQEVILRCVPISNHLYFYWYRQILGQKVEFLVSFYNNEISEKSEIFDDQFSVERPDGSNFTLKIRSTKLEDSAMYFCASTRAGGGDTQYFGPGTRLTVL.

CDR3 protein: CASSETGAYGYTF. The CDR3 coding sequence is TGCGCCAGCAGTGAGACAGGGGCTTATGGCTACACCTTC. J is TRBJ1-2 and V is TRBV5-1; 8 bases line up with TRBD1. Unmatched junction bases numbered 5, after V lost 5 bases and J lost 5 bases. The CDR3 length is 13 residues. The germline gives CDR1 SGHRS, CDR2 YFSETQ.

The chain employs TRBV9 and TRBJ2-1; TRBD2 aligns across 9 bases. The CDR3 runs to 16 residues. Germline lookup yields CDR1 SGDLS and CDR2 YYNGEE. Trimming cost V 0 bases and J 7 bases; bases outside gene matches: 8. CDR3 in DNA: TGTGCCAGCAGCGTAGGTAGCGGGAGTGCAAGTAATGAGCAGTTCTTC. Protein: CASSVGSGSASNEQFF.

The chain combines TRBV5-1 with TRBJ2-2; 8 bases line up with TRBD1. The CDR3 sequence is 16 residues long. From germline, CDR1 is SGHRS and CDR2 YFSETQ. Trimming cost V 4 bases and J 4 bases; bases outside gene matches: 9. The CDR3 DNA reads TGCGCCAGCAGCCCGATTACGGGACAGGTCACCGGGGAGCTGTTTTTT. This gives the protein CASSPITGQVTGELFF.

The chain links TRBV3-1 (or the pseudogene TRBV3-2) to TRBJ1-2, with 9 bases aligning to TRBD1. CDR3 size: 13 residues. The junction had 5 bases not matched to a gene; V was cut back by 4 bases and J by 8 bases. Germline CDR1 is LGHDT and CDR2 is YNNKEL (reference sequence). CDR3 protein: CASSRTGDGGYTF. As DNA, the CDR3 is TGTGCCAGCAGCCGGACAGGGGACGGAGGCTACACCTTC.

V gene TRBV30 combines with J gene TRBJ2-7, with 10 bases identical to TRBD1. Trimming took 0 bases from V and 4 from J; bases not matched to a gene: 18. Per germline, CDR1 GTSNPN and CDR2 SVGIG (reference sequence). The CDR3 runs to 19 residues. Here the CDR3 DNA reads TGTGCCTGGAGTGTAAGATTCCCCGGGGACAGGGGATTGGTTTACGAGCAGTACTTC. Protein: CAWSVRFPGDRGLVYEQYF.

The chain links TRBV7-9 to TRBJ1-5, with 7 bases fitting TRBD1. The germline V gene has CDR1 SEHNR and CDR2 FQNEAQ (reference sequence). The V gene end was trimmed by 3 bases and the J gene end by 1 base; junction bases not matched to a gene: 6. This CDR3 contains 16 residues. The CDR3 protein is CASSFGGGRSNQPQHF. The CDR3 DNA sequence: TGTGCCAGCAGCTTTGGAGGGGGCAGGAGCAATCAGCCCCAGCATTTT.

The V call is TRBV7-8, the J call TRBJ2-7; no definite D call. V lost 10 bases and J 8 bases, leaving 15 bases between the germline ends. The CDR3 length is 11 residues. CDR1 is SGHVS, CDR2 FQNEAQ, per germline. CDR3 sequence reads: CAITEQHKQYF. The CDR3 DNA follows: TGTGCCATCACTGAACAGCATAAGCAGTACTTC. The full variable domain, with the rest looked up from reference TRBV7-8 and TRBJ2-7, is GAGVSQSPRYKVAKRGQDVALRCDPISGHVSLFWYQQALGQGPEFLTYFQNEAQLDKSGLPSDRFFAERPEGSVSTLKIQRTQQEDSAVYLCAITEQHKQYFGPGTRLTVT.

The chain uses TRBV18 and TRBJ2-3; D unclear. CDR1 is KGHSH, CDR2 LQKENI, per germline. CDR3 length: 14 residues. The ends were cut back, 3 bases at V and 3 bases at J, with 10 bases in the middle. CDR3 sequence: CASSPPVTTDTQYF. DNA for the CDR3: TGTGCCAGCTCACCCCCAGTAACAACAGATACGCAGTATTTT.